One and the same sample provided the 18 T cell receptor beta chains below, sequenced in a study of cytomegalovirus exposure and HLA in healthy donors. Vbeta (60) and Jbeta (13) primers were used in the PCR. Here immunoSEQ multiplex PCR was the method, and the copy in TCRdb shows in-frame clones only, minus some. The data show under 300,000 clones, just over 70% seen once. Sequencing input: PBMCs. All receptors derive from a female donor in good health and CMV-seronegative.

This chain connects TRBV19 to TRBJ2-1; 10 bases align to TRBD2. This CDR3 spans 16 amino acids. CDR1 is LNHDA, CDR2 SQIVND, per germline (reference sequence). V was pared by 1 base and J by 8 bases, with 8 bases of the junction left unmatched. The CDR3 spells CASSIGAGGPFDEQFF. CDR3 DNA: TGTGCCAGTAGTATAGGAGCGGGAGGGCCGTTTGATGAGCAGTTCTTC.

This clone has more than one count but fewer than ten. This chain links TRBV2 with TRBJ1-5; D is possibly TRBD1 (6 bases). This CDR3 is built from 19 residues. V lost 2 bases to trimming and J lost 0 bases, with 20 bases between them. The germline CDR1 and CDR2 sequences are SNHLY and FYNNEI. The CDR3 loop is CASSEYIRGSRDSNQPQHF. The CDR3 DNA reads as TGTGCCAGCAGTGAATATATAAGGGGGTCCAGGGATAGCAATCAGCCCCAGCATTTT.

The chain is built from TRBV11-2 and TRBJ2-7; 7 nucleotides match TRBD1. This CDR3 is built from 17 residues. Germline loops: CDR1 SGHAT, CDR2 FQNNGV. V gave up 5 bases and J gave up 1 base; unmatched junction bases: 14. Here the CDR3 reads CASSPDKGALRSYEQYF. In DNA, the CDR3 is TGTGCCAGCAGCCCGGACAAGGGGGCCCTGAGGTCCTACGAGCAGTACTTC.

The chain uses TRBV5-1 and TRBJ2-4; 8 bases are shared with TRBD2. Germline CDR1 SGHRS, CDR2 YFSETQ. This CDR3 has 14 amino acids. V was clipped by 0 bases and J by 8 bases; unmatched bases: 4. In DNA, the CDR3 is TGCGCCAGCAGCTTGGGCGGGGGGACGGACATTCAGTACTTC. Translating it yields CASSLGGGTDIQYF.

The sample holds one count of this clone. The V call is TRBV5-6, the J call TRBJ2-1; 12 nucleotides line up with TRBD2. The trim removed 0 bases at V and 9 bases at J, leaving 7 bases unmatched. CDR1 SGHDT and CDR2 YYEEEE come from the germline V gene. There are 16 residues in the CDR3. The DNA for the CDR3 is TGTGCCAGCAGCTTGGGCCCGGCACTAGCGGGAGGTGAGCAGTTCTTC. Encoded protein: CASSLGPALAGGEQFF.

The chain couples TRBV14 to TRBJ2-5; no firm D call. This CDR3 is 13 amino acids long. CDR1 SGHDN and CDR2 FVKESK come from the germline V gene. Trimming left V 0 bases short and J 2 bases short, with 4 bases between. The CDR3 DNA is TGTGCCAGCAGCCAAGAGCGGCAAGAGACCCAGTACTTC. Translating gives CASSQERQETQYF.

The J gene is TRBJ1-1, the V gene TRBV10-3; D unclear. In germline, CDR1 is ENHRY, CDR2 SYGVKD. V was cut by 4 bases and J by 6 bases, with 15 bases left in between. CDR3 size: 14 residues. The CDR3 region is CAISGRAQAAEAFF. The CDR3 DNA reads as TGTGCCATCAGTGGACGGGCTCAAGCGGCTGAAGCTTTCTTT.

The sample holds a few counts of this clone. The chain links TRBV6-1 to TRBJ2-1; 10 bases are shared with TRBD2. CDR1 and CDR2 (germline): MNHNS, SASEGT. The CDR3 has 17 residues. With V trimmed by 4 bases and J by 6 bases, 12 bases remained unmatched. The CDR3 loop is CASSASVGTSVRNEQFF. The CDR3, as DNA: TGTGCCAGCAGTGCAAGTGTCGGGACTAGCGTGCGCAATGAGCAGTTCTTC.

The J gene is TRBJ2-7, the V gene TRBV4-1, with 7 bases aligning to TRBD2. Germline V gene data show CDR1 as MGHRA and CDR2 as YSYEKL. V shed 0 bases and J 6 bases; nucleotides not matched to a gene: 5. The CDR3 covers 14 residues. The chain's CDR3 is CASSQDSSGREQYF. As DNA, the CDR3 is TGCGCCAGCAGCCAAGATTCTAGCGGTCGCGAGCAGTACTTC.

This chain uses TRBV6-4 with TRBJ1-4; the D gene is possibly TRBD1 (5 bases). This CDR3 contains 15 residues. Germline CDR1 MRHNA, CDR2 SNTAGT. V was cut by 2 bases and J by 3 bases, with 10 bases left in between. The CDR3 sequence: CASSDGAGPNEKLFF. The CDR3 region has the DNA TGTGCCAGCAGTGACGGGGCAGGACCTAATGAAAAACTGTTTTTT.

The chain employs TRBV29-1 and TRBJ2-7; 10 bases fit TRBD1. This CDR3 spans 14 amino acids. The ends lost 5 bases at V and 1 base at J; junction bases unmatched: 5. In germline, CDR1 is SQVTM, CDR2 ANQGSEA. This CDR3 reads CSVRLDRGSYEQYF. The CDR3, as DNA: TGCAGCGTTAGGTTGGACAGGGGGTCCTACGAGCAGTACTTC.

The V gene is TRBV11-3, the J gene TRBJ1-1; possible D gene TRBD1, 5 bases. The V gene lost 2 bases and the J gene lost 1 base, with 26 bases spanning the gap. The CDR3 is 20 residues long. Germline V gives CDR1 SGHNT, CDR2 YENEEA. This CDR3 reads CASSLPSGQHAYTKNTEAFF. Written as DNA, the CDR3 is TGTGCCAGCAGCTTACCCTCAGGGCAGCATGCCTATACCAAGAACACTGAAGCTTTCTTT.

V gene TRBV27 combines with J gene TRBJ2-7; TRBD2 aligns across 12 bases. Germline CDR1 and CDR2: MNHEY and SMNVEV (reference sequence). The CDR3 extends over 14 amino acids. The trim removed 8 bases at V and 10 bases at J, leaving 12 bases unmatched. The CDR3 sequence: CASSSSGRAMQQYF. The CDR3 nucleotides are TGTGCCAGCTCCTCTAGCGGGAGGGCCATGCAACAGTACTTC.

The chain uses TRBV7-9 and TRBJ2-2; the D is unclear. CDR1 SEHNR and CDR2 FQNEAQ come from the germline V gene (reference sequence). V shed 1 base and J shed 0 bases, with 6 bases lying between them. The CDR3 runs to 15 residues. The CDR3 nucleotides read TGTGCCAGCAGCTTAGTTGCGCCGAACACCGGGGAGCTGTTTTTT. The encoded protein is CASSLVAPNTGELFF.

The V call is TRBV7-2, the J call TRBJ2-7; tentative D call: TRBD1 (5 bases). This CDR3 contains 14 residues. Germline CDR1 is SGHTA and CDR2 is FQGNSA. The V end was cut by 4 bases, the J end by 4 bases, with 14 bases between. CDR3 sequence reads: CASSWTPLGYEQYF. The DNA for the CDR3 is TGTGCCAGCAGCTGGACACCTTTAGGGTACGAGCAGTACTTC. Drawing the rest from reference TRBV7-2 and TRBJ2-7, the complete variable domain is GAGVSQSPSNKVTEKGKDVELRCDPISGHTALYWYRQSLGQGLEFLIYFQGNSAPDKSGLPSDRFSAERTGGSVSTLTIQRTQQEDSAVYLCASSWTPLGYEQYFGPGTRLTVT.

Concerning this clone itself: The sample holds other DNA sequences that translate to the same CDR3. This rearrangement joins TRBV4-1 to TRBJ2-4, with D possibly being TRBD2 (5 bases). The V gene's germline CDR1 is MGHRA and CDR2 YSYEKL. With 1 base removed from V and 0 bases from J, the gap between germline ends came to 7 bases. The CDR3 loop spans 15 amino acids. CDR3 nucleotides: TGCGCCAGCAGCCAAGTAGGACTAGCCAAAAACATTCAGTACTTC. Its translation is CASSQVGLAKNIQYF.

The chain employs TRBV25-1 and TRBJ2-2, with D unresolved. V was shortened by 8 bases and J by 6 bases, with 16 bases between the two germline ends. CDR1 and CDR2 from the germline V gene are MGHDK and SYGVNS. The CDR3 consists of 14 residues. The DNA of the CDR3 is TGTGCCAGCCGTTCTTCGCTAGACGCCGGGGAGCTGTTTTTT. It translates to CASRSSLDAGELFF.

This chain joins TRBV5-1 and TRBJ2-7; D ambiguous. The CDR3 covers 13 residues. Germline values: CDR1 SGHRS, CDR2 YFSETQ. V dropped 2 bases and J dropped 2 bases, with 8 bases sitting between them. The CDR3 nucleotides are TGCGCCAGCAGCTTAAACAGCCCCTACGAGCAGTACTTC. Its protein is CASSLNSPYEQYF.